These 25 T cell receptor beta chains originate from one sample sequenced in a study of blood T cell repertoires in COVID-19. Here immunoSEQ multiplex PCR was the method, and the copy in TCRdb shows in-frame clones only, minus some. The data hold roughly 230,000 clones, with approximately 83% observed a single time. Material for sequencing was peripheral blood. The receptors here all came from a woman in her 50s with acute or convalescent COVID-19.

This chain connects TRBV5-1 to TRBJ2-3; 9 positions agree with TRBD2. CDR1 is SGHRS and CDR2 is YFSETQ in the germline V gene. This CDR3 comprises 16 residues. The ends lost 5 bases at V and 3 bases at J; junction bases unmatched: 10. CDR3 DNA: TGCGCCAGCAGTCCCAATAGCGGGGGTGTGACAGATACGCAGTATTTT. Its protein is CASSPNSGGVTDTQYF.

The chain joins TRBV3-1 (or the pseudogene TRBV3-2) to TRBJ1-1; D is uncertain. The CDR3 has 11 amino acids. Deletions cut 8 bases from V and 8 bases from J, with 12 bases between. CDR1 and CDR2 from the germline V gene are LGHDT and YNNKEL (reference sequence). DNA for the CDR3: TGTGCCAGCTCGGCAGGACTCGAAGCTTTCTTT. It translates to CASSAGLEAFF.

This chain connects TRBV4-2 to TRBJ2-1; TRBD2 matches 8 bases. The CDR3 has 17 amino acids. CDR1 and CDR2 (germline): LGHNA, YNFKEQ. With V trimmed by 1 base and J by 0 bases, 5 bases remained unmatched. This CDR3 reads CASSQVLAESSYNEQFF. DNA of the CDR3: TGTGCCAGCAGCCAAGTACTAGCGGAAAGCTCCTACAATGAGCAGTTCTTC.

This clone was observed many times. The chain carries TRBV27 and TRBJ2-7; D perhaps matches TRBD1 (6 bases). Germline values: CDR1 MNHEY, CDR2 SMNVEV (reference sequence). Trimming stripped 4 bases from V and 6 bases from J, with 10 bases between. CDR3 length equals 12 residues. Written as DNA, the CDR3 is TGTGCCAGCAGTTCCACAGGGCTCGAGCAGTACTTC. Amino acid sequence: CASSSTGLEQYF.

The rearrangement uses TRBV4-2 and TRBJ2-3; 12 positions match TRBD2. This CDR3 is built from 15 residues. CDR1 is LGHNA, CDR2 YNFKEQ, per germline. Germline trimming cut 4 bases from V and 3 bases from J; bases unmatched to any gene: 2. The CDR3 sequence: CASSRGLAGTDTQYF. CDR3 nucleotides: TGTGCCAGCAGCCGAGGACTAGCGGGAACAGATACGCAGTATTTT.

V is TRBV9 and J is TRBJ2-2; tentatively, D is TRBD2 (5 bases). Germline V gives CDR1 SGDLS, CDR2 YYNGEE. CDR3 length equals 15 residues. With 0 bases removed from V and 1 base from J, the gap between germline ends came to 7 bases. The CDR3 DNA is TGTGCCAGCAGCGTAGCCGGGAAGAACACCGGGGAGCTGTTTTTT. Translated, it gives CASSVAGKNTGELFF.

This clone was seen once. The genes are TRBV27 and TRBJ2-7, with D perhaps matching TRBD1 (6 bases). The CDR3 length is 14 residues. Germline V lookup: CDR1 MNHEY, CDR2 SMNVEV (reference sequence). V was trimmed by 3 bases and J by 5 bases, leaving 14 bases between them. The CDR3 sequence is CASSFSQGFDEQYF. The CDR3 DNA sequence: TGTGCCAGCAGTTTTAGTCAGGGGTTCGACGAGCAGTACTTC.

This clone occurred once. This rearrangement joins TRBV5-1 to TRBJ2-2, with TRBD2 matching over 8 bases. The CDR3 has 14 amino acids. The V gene's germline CDR1 is SGHRS and CDR2 YFSETQ. V was pared by 7 bases and J by 3 bases, with 5 bases of the junction left unmatched. CDR3 loop: CASLPGGDTGELFF. The CDR3 bases are TGCGCCAGCCTACCGGGAGGGGACACCGGGGAGCTGTTTTTT.

J is TRBJ2-1 and V is TRBV5-1; 7 bases agree with TRBD1. This CDR3 is built from 13 residues. Germline values: CDR1 SGHRS, CDR2 YFSETQ. The V segment lost 4 bases and the J segment 7 bases; nucleotides outside the gene matches: 5. The CDR3: CASSLQGWNEQFF. DNA for the CDR3: TGCGCCAGCAGCCTACAGGGGTGGAATGAGCAGTTCTTC. Supplemented by reference TRBV5-1 and TRBJ2-1, the full variable domain reads KAGVTQTPRYLIKTRGQQVTLSCSPISGHRSVSWYQQTPGQGLQFLFEYFSETQRNKGNFPGRFSGRQFSNSRSEMNVSTLELGDSALYLCASSLQGWNEQFFGPGTRLTVL.

J is TRBJ1-2 and V is TRBV2; maybe TRBD1 (5 bases). Germline-derived CDR1 and CDR2 are SNHLY and FYNNEI. Between the trimmed V and J ends, which lost 3 bases and 4 bases, there was a span of 15 bases. This CDR3 has 15 amino acids. As DNA, the CDR3 is TGTGCCAGCAGTGAGGAAATGACAGCCAGCTATGGCTACACCTTC. Encoded protein: CASSEEMTASYGYTF.

The chain couples TRBV10-3 to TRBJ2-3; TRBD1 is a possible D gene (5 bases). The CDR3 contains 16 residues. CDR1 and CDR2 (germline): ENHRY, SYGVKD. Trimming stripped 8 bases from V and 0 bases from J, with 18 bases between. CDR3 residues: CAIGSVDSSSTDTQYF. The CDR3 nucleotides are TGTGCCATCGGATCTGTAGACAGTTCTAGCACAGATACGCAGTATTTT.

The chain carries TRBV19 and TRBJ2-7; no clear D. V lost 6 bases, J lost 4 bases, and 19 bases lay in between. The CDR3 runs to 15 residues. CDR1 and CDR2 from the germline V gene are LNHDA and SQIVND (reference sequence). The chain's CDR3 is CASSANSFTKYEQYF. CDR3 nucleotides: TGTGCCAGTAGCGCTAACAGTTTCACCAAATACGAGCAGTACTTC.

This clone came up a few times. The chain joins TRBV11-3 to TRBJ1-6, with 8 bases aligning to TRBD1. V shed 2 bases, J shed 10 bases, and the junction held 10 bases outside the gene matches. Germline CDR1 is SGHNT and CDR2 is YENEEA. CDR3 size: 16 residues. This CDR3 is CASSLCQGAVESPLHF. The CDR3 DNA reads TGTGCCAGCAGCTTATGTCAGGGGGCGGTGGAATCACCCCTCCACTTT.

This clone was counted a few times. V is TRBV28 and J is TRBJ1-4, with 9 nucleotides matching TRBD1. Per the germline V gene, CDR1 is MDHEN and CDR2 is SYDVKM. Trimming cost V 5 bases and J 5 bases; bases outside gene matches: 3. CDR3 size: 14 residues. This chain's CDR3 is CASSRQGVNEKLFF. The CDR3 DNA follows: TGTGCCAGCAGTCGACAGGGGGTGAATGAAAAACTGTTTTTT.

This clone was detected once. V usage is TRBV4-3 and J usage is TRBJ2-1; 9 bases align to TRBD2. There are 16 residues in the CDR3. Germline V gene lookup returns CDR1 LGHNA and CDR2 YSLEER. After removal of 2 bases from V and 0 bases from J, the junction contained 2 bases not matched to a gene. The CDR3 coding sequence is TGCGCCAGCAGCCAAAGTAGCGGGGGCTCCTACAATGAGCAGTTCTTC. Translation: CASSQSSGGSYNEQFF.

The chain recombines TRBV5-1 with TRBJ1-2, with D possibly being TRBD1 (6 bases). The CDR3 consists of 15 residues. Per the germline V gene, CDR1 is SGHRS and CDR2 is YFSETQ. Trimming took 1 base from V and 7 from J, leaving 17 bases between them. CDR3 in amino acids: CASSLNTGTRGGYTF. DNA for the CDR3: TGCGCCAGCAGCTTGAATACAGGGACCAGGGGTGGCTACACCTTC. The complete variable domain, with remaining parts taken from reference TRBV5-1 and TRBJ1-2, reads KAGVTQTPRYLIKTRGQQVTLSCSPISGHRSVSWYQQTPGQGLQFLFEYFSETQRNKGNFPGRFSGRQFSNSRSEMNVSTLELGDSALYLCASSLNTGTRGGYTFGSGTRLTVV.

The chain links TRBV28 to TRBJ2-3, with a weak D call TRBD2 (5 bases). Trimming removed 6 bases at V and 1 base at J, with 11 bases between. Germline loops: CDR1 MDHEN, CDR2 SYDVKM. This CDR3 contains 14 residues. CDR3 coding DNA: TGTGCCAGCAGCCCCCACGGGGGCACAGATACGCAGTATTTT. This encodes CASSPHGGTDTQYF.

As to this clone: At one of its ends the junction is not consistent with the germline gene, which may arise from a read error. V usage is TRBV7-7 and J usage is TRBJ2-2; 7 nucleotides match TRBD1. CDR1 SSHAT and CDR2 FNYEAQ come from the germline V gene (reference sequence). The length of the CDR3 is 15 residues. In DNA, the CDR3 is TGTGCTAGCAGCTTAGAAGGGGGCGTCCCCGGGGAGCTGTTTTTT. Its translation is CASSLEGGVPGELFF.

The CDR3 bases are TGTGCCAGCAGTTTAATGGCAGGGGGAGGCTACACCTTC. Translation: CASSLMAGGGYTF. The V and J genes are TRBV12-3 or TRBV12-4 and TRBJ1-2, with 7 bases matching TRBD1. There are 13 residues in the CDR3. V lost 2 bases to trimming and J lost 8 bases; unmatched junction nucleotides: 5.

This chain links TRBV18 with TRBJ1-1; D call uncertain. This CDR3 has 13 residues. The ends were cut back, 1 base at V and 1 base at J, with 4 bases in the middle. Germline V CDR1 and CDR2: KGHSH, LQKENI. In nucleotides, the CDR3 is TGTGCCAGCTCACCACGGCAGAACACTGAAGCTTTCTTT. Its protein is CASSPRQNTEAFF.

The chain recombines TRBV5-1 with TRBJ2-3; 10 bases align to TRBD1. In germline, CDR1 is SGHRS, CDR2 YFSETQ. This CDR3 is 14 amino acids long. After removal of 4 bases from V and 6 bases from J, the junction contained 5 bases not matched to a gene. The CDR3 here is CASSLRQGADTQYF. CDR3 nucleotides: TGCGCCAGCAGCCTGAGACAGGGGGCGGATACGCAGTATTTT.

V usage is TRBV9 and J usage is TRBJ2-6, with D maybe TRBD1 (6 bases). The V gene's germline CDR1 is SGDLS and CDR2 YYNGEE. The germline V and J ends were trimmed by 0 bases and 0 bases, with 16 bases remaining between them. CDR3 size: 19 residues. The CDR3 sequence: CASSVALGQPVSGANVLTF. For the CDR3, the DNA is TGTGCCAGCAGCGTAGCTCTAGGACAGCCCGTCTCTGGGGCCAACGTCCTGACTTTC.

J is TRBJ1-2 and V is TRBV7-2, with D perhaps TRBD1 (5 bases). Germline CDR1 reads SGHTA; CDR2 reads FQGNSA. This CDR3 spans 15 amino acids. The V end lost 1 base, the J end lost 0 bases, and 9 bases lay between the germline ends. Here the CDR3 DNA reads TGTGCCAGCAGCTTAGTAGGGGAAGCTAACTATGGCTACACCTTC. It codes for CASSLVGEANYGYTF.

This chain connects TRBV7-2 to TRBJ2-2; tentative D call: TRBD1 (5 bases). The CDR3 is 15 amino acids. Germline loops: CDR1 SGHTA, CDR2 FQGNSA. The V end lost 5 bases, the J end lost 6 bases, and 16 bases lay between the germline ends. The CDR3 spells CASSLSPGPPGELFF. In nucleotides, the CDR3 is TGTGCCAGCAGCCTTAGTCCAGGGCCCCCCGGGGAGCTGTTTTTT.

CDR3 protein: CATSRRRDLVSSYEQYF. CDR3 nucleotides: TGTGCCACCAGCAGAAGACGGGATTTAGTAAGCTCCTACGAGCAGTACTTC. V is TRBV15 and J is TRBJ2-7, with D perhaps TRBD2 (5 bases). There are 17 residues in the CDR3. Germline V lookup: CDR1 LNHNV, CDR2 YYDKDF (reference sequence). The V and J ends lost 2 bases and 0 bases respectively, with 17 bases between them.